Sequencing of this TCR beta chain was carried out in a study of OX40 agonist ivuxolimab in advanced cancers. The germline gives CDR1 MDHEN, CDR2 SYDVKM. V was shortened by 6 bases and J by 3 bases, with 27 bases between the two germline ends. The CDR3 extends over 19 amino acids. The method was immunoSEQ multiplex PCR; TCRdb's version includes in-frame clones alone and lacks a portion of them. The sample carries approximately 89,000 clones, roughly 90% recorded once. The sample consisted of CD4+ or CD8+ T cells sorted from blood, taken in a trial of the OX40 agonist ivuxolimab. The sequence was collected from an adult with an advanced solid tumor such as melanoma, head and neck, liver or kidney cancer. This chain links TRBV28 with TRBJ1-3, with D perhaps matching TRBD1 (6 bases). The CDR3 bases are TGTGCCAGCAGGACCGGAGGGAGTCATGTACAGGGTTATGGAAACACCATATATTTT. Translated, it gives CASRTGGSHVQGYGNTIYF. The full variable domain, its missing parts supplied by reference TRBV28 and TRBJ1-3, is DVKVTQSSRYLVKRTGEKVFLECVQDMDHENMFWYRQDPGLGLRLIYFSYDVKMKEKGDIPEGYSVSREKKERFSLILESASTNQTSMYLCASRTGGSHVQGYGNTIYFGEGSWLTVV.